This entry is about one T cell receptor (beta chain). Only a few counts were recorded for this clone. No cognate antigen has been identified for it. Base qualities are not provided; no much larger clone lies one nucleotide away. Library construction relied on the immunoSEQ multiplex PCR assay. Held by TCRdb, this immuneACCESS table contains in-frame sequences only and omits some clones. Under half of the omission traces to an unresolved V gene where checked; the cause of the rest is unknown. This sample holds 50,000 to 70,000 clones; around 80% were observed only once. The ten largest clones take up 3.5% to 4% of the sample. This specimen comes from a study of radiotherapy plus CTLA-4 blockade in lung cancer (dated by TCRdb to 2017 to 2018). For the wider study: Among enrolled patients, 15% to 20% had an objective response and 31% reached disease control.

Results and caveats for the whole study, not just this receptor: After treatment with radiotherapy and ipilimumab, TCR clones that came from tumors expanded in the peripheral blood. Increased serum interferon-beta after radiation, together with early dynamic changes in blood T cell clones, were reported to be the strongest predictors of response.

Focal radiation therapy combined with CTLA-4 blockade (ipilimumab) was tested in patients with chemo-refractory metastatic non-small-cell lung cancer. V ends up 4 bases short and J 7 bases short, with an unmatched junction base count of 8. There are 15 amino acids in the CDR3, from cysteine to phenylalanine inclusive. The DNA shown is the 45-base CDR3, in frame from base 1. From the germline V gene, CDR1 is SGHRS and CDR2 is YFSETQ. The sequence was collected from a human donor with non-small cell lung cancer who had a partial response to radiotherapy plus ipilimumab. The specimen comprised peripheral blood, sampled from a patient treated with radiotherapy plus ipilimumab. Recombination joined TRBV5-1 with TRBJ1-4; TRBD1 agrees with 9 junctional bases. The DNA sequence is TGCGCCAGCAGCGCACCGGGACAGGGAGGTGAAAAACTGTTTTTT. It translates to CASSAPGQGGEKLFF.